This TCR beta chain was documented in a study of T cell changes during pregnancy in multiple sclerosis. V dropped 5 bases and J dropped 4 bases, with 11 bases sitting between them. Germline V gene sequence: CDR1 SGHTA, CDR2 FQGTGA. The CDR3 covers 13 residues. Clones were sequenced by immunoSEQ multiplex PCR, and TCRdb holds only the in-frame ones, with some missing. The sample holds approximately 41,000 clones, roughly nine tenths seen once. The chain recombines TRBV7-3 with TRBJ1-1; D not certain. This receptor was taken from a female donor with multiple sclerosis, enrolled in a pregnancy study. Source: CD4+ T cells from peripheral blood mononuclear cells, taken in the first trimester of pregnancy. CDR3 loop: CASSPGLGTEAFF. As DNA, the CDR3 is TGTGCCAGCAGCCCAGGATTGGGCACTGAAGCTTTCTTT.